These T cell receptor beta chains were read from a single sample in a study of Graves' ophthalmopathy and Graves' hyperthyroidism. TCRdb analysed the multiplex PCR reads with MiXCR anew, one entry per CDR3 protein. This sample has about 590,000 distinct CDR3 sequences; 35% to 45% occur once, and the top ten carry roughly 4%. Sequencing was performed on peripheral blood or thyroid tissue (not recorded which). Source of these receptors: an adult man with Graves' hyperthyroidism. CDR3s include the opening cysteine and the closing phenylalanine or tryptophan. Each record gives: V gene, D gene, CDR3 length, J gene, clone size, CDR3 protein, CDR3 DNA. The D gene is left open where the match is weak. Clone size appears in some rows only: once, few, many, or a class for an expanded clone.

>TRBV6-6|.|14|TRBJ1-2|.
CASSFQTLDYGYIF
TGTGCCAGCAGTTTTCAGACCCTCGACTATGGCTACATCTTC
>TRBV5-4|.|14|TRBJ1-4|.
CASSLPGSREKLFF
TGTGCCAGCAGCTTGCCCGGGTCGAGGGAAAAACTGTTTTTT
>TRBV29-1|.|10|TRBJ1-1|once
CSVAGTQAFF
TGCAGCGTTGCCGGGACTCAAGCTTTCTTT
>TRBV12-3/TRBV12-4|.|16|TRBJ2-2|.
CASTRTTGASTGELFF
TGTGCCAGCACCCGGACGACAGGTGCGAGCACCGGGGAGCTGTTTTTT
>TRBV29-1|.|11|TRBJ2-7|.
CSVDSYNEQYF
TGCAGCGTCGACAGCTACAATGAGCAGTACTTC
>TRBV7-6|.|13|TRBJ2-2|many
CASSGTNTGELFF
TGTGCCAGCAGCGGCACGAACACCGGGGAGCTGTTTTTT
>TRBV7-2|.|13|TRBJ2-7|many
CASSLALEYEQYF
TGTGCCAGCAGCTTAGCGCTCGAGTACGAGCAGTACTTC
>TRBV5-1|.|15|TRBJ1-4|many
CASSLNPGTNEKLFF
TGCGCCAGCAGCTTGAATCCGGGCACTAATGAAAAACTGTTTTTT
>TRBV10-3|.|13|TRBJ2-7|many
CAIRSGTRGEQYF
TGTGCCATCAGATCCGGGACTCGCGGCGAGCAGTACTTC
>TRBV18|.|14|TRBJ2-2|once
CARSPPIRTGELFF
TGTGCCCGCTCACCACCAATCCGCACCGGGGAGCTGTTTTTT
>TRBV10-3|.|16|TRBJ1-5|.
CAISEVTSGSNQPQHF
TGTGCCATCAGTGAAGTGACTAGCGGGAGCAATCAGCCCCAGCATTTT
>TRBV20-1|TRBD2|12|TRBJ2-5|.
CSTSGEQETQYF
TGCAGTACTAGCGGCGAACAAGAGACCCAGTACTTC
>TRBV11-1|TRBD1|18|TRBJ2-2|.
CASSLSTGTGVSAGELFF
TGTGCCAGCAGCCTAAGCACCGGGACAGGGGTGAGCGCCGGGGAGCTGTTTTTT
>TRBV3-1|.|17|TRBJ1-2|few
CASSQGSGGPANYGYTF
TGTGCCAGCAGCCAAGGGAGTGGGGGGCCCGCGAACTATGGCTACACCTTC